This T cell receptor (beta chain) was identified in a study of technical replicates of blood from several donors. Germline CDR1 and CDR2: MGHRA and YSYEKL. This CDR3 spans 16 amino acids. The ends were cut back, 2 bases at V and 1 base at J, with 11 bases in the middle. This table comes from immunoSEQ multiplex PCR, and its TCRdb copy is limited to in-frame clones, with some not included. In the table there are more than 65,000 clones, over 75% of which are singletons. Sample: T cells isolated from PBMCs. The source of this sequence is a human donor in good health. This rearrangement joins TRBV4-1 to TRBJ2-2; the D gene is possibly TRBD2 (6 bases). This chain's CDR3 is CASSQRHGGNTGELFF. In nucleotides, the CDR3 is TGCGCCAGCAGCCAACGGCACGGGGGGAACACCGGGGAGCTGTTTTTT.